This T cell receptor (beta chain) was retrieved from a study of T-cell reconstitution after alpha-beta-depleted transplantation in children. Germline V CDR1 and CDR2: MNHEY, SVGEGT. V was trimmed by 6 bases and J by 4 bases, leaving 16 bases between them. The CDR3 has 15 amino acids. Molecular barcoding with unique molecular identifiers was used for the TCRbeta library. From the PCR reads, TCRdb called clonotypes with MiXCR, one entry per CDR3 protein. The table has about 1,000,000 distinct CDR3 sequences, about 29% seen once. The specimen comprised PBMCs, mostly from graft donor cells, sampled 360 days after TCRalphabeta/CD19-depleted stem cell transplant. The clonotype comes from a boy in the first two years of life who had a stem cell transplant for SCID, so the T cells may come from the graft donor. This chain joins TRBV6-2 or TRBV6-3 and TRBJ2-1; D perhaps matches TRBD2 (7 bases). The chain's CDR3 is CASSGGGGEYNEQFF. DNA for the CDR3: TGTGCCAGCAGCGGCGGAGGGGGGGAGTACAATGAGCAGTTCTTC.